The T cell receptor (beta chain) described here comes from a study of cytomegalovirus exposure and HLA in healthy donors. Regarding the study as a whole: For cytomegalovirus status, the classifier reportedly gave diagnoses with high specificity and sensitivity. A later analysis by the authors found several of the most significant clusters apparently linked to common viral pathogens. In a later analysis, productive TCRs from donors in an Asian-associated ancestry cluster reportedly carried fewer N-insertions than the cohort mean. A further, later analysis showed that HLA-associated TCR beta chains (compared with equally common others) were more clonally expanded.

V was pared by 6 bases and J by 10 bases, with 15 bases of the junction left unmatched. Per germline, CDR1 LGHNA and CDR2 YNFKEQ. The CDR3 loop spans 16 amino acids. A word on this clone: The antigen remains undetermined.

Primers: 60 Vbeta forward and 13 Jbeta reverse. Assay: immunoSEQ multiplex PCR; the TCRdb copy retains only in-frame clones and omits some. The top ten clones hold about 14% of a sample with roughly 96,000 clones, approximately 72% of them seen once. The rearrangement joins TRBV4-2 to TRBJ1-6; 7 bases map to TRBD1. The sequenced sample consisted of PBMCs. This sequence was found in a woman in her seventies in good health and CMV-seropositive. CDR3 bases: TGTGCCAGCAGAGATTCGACAGGGCGGTCACCGTCACCCCTCCACTTT. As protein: CASRDSTGRSPSPLHF.